Listed here are 6 T cell receptor beta chains from one sample, sequenced in a study of T cells in Graves' hyperthyroidism and ophthalmopathy. TCR beta CDR3 regions were amplified from RNA. A first-round RT-PCR of the TCR CDR3 used the HTBI primer set. TCRdb analysed the multiplex PCR reads with MiXCR anew, one entry per CDR3 protein. Of 200,000 to 250,000 distinct CDR3 sequences in the sample, less than 20% were seen once. The sequencing sample was made of blood. Receptor source: a woman aged 45-65 years with Graves' hyperthyroidism.

CDR3 nucleotides: TGCAGTGCTCCCCATCGGACTAGCGGAACCTCTGGGGCCAACGTCCTGACTTTC. Protein product: CSAPHRTSGTSGANVLTF. V is TRBV20-1 and J is TRBJ2-6; 10 nucleotides line up with TRBD2. In germline, CDR1 is DFQATT, CDR2 SNEGSKA (reference sequence). The CDR3 extends over 18 amino acids. The V segment lost 5 bases and the J segment 0 bases; nucleotides outside the gene matches: 10.

The V call is TRBV5-4, the J call TRBJ2-7, with D possibly being TRBD2 (5 bases). This CDR3 is built from 15 residues. V lost 4 bases and J lost 3, with 17 bases in between. Germline values: CDR1 SGHNT, CDR2 YYREEE (reference sequence). CDR3 residues: CASSLDSAAIYEQYF. CDR3 in DNA: TGTGCCAGCAGCCTGGACTCGGCCGCCATCTACGAGCAGTACTTC.

This clonotype was recorded at least ten times. The rearrangement joins TRBV3-1 to TRBJ1-1, with unresolved D. Looked up from germline, CDR1 is LGHDT and CDR2 is YNNKEL (reference sequence). V was clipped by 1 base and J by 6 bases, with 15 bases between them. The CDR3 is 15 amino acids. This chain's CDR3 is CASSQGGGSGPEAFF. In DNA, the CDR3 is TGTGCCAGCAGCCAAGGGGGAGGGAGTGGACCTGAAGCTTTCTTT.

V gene TRBV10-3 combines with J gene TRBJ2-2, with 10 positions matching TRBD2. Trimming removed 0 bases from V and 5 bases from J; junction bases left unmatched: 3. Germline CDR1 reads ENHRY; CDR2 reads SYGVKD. The CDR3 runs 16 residues. Written as DNA, the CDR3 is TGTGCCATCAGTGAGTCTAGCGGGAGGCAGACCGGGGAGCTGTTTTTT. This codes for CAISESSGRQTGELFF.

This clonotype has ten or more counts. The CDR3 protein is CASSLSSGGRDEQYF. CDR3 nucleotides: TGTGCCAGCAGCTTATCGTCCGGCGGGAGGGACGAGCAGTACTTC. The chain links TRBV11-3 to TRBJ2-7; 9 bases fit TRBD2. CDR1 is SGHNT and CDR2 is YENEEA in the germline V gene. The V segment lost 2 bases and the J segment 5 bases; nucleotides outside the gene matches: 7. The CDR3 runs 15 residues. The full variable domain, with the rest looked up from reference TRBV11-3 and TRBJ2-7, is EAGVVQSPRYKIIEKKQPVAFWCNPISGHNTLYWYLQNLGQGPELLIRYENEEAVDDSQLPKDRFSAERLKGVDSTLKIQPAELGDSAVYLCASSLSSGGRDEQYFGPGTRLTVT.

This clonotype was observed at least ten times. This chain uses TRBV9 with TRBJ1-5; D call uncertain. The V end was cut by 0 bases, the J end by 5 bases, with 6 bases between. The germline V gene has CDR1 SGDLS and CDR2 YYNGEE. The CDR3 totals 13 residues. DNA for the CDR3: TGTGCCAGCAGCGTAGGGTCGGATCAGCCCCAGCATTTT. This translates into CASSVGSDQPQHF.